These 24 T cell receptor beta chains were sequenced from one sample in a study of spatial heterogeneity in lung cancer. Documented time point: blood at routine non-recurrence follow-up after resection. Sequencing of whole RNA from tumor, nontumor lung or frozen PBMC involved no sorting. TCRdb reprocessed the 5' RACE reads via MiXCR and lists one record per CDR3 protein. The repertoire holds 51,000 or so distinct CDR3 sequences, with roughly 7% as singletons. The sequencing used PBMCs, collected at follow-up. These receptors all come from a female donor with early-stage non-small cell lung cancer.

This clonotype was seen repeatedly, ten times or more. The CDR3 sequence is CSVVRVANGYTF. In nucleotides, the CDR3 is TGCAGCGTTGTGAGGGTCGCTAATGGCTACACCTTC. This chain connects TRBV29-1 to TRBJ1-2; D is uncertain. The CDR3 totals 12 residues. Trimming took off 4 bases at V and 6 bases at J, with 12 bases between the two ends. Germline values: CDR1 SQVTM, CDR2 ANQGSEA.

There are a few counts of this clonotype. The V gene is TRBV5-1, the J gene TRBJ2-3, with TRBD2 identical over 9 bases. Germline CDR1 reads SGHRS; CDR2 reads YFSETQ. This CDR3 is 14 amino acids long. J lost 3 bases, V lost 1 base, and 0 bases had no gene match. CDR3 DNA sequence: TGCGCCAGCAGCTTGAGCGGGGGGACAGATACGCAGTATTTT. Protein product: CASSLSGGTDTQYF.

Many counts were recorded for this clonotype. The chain carries TRBV28 and TRBJ2-2; TRBD2 might be the D (7 bases). The CDR3 has 18 residues. CDR1 MDHEN and CDR2 SYDVKM come from the germline V gene. Trimming cost V 5 bases and J 0 bases, with 19 bases left between them. CDR3 loop: CASSTPLGGAANTGELFF. As DNA, the CDR3 is TGTGCCAGCAGTACCCCCCTGGGGGGGGCTGCGAACACCGGGGAGCTGTTTTTT.

Only a few counts were recorded for this clonotype. V and J are TRBV7-2 and TRBJ2-1, with 8 bases lining up with TRBD1. The CDR3 has 15 amino acids. Germline CDR1 is SGHTA and CDR2 is FQGNSA. V shed 5 bases and J 4 bases; nucleotides not matched to a gene: 7. CDR3 protein: CASSRQGQVYNEQFF. CDR3 DNA: TGTGCCAGCAGCCGACAGGGACAGGTATACAATGAGCAGTTCTTC.

This clonotype came up many times. The rearrangement uses TRBV2 and TRBJ2-4, with 8 bases aligning to TRBD1. V gave up 3 bases and J gave up 13 bases; unmatched junction bases: 11. CDR1 is SNHLY and CDR2 is FYNNEI in the germline V gene. CDR3 size: 14 residues. The CDR3 region is CASSEFRGLQRQYF. For the CDR3, the DNA is TGTGCCAGCAGTGAGTTCAGGGGGCTCCAGAGACAGTACTTC.

The chain recombines TRBV6-1 with TRBJ1-3, with a weak D call TRBD1 (6 bases). The CDR3 length is 16 residues. Trimming removed 6 bases from V and 0 bases from J, with 15 bases in between. CDR1 MNHNS and CDR2 SASEGT come from the germline V gene. The CDR3 loop is CASRDPGHSSGNTIYF. CDR3 bases: TGTGCCAGCAGAGATCCGGGACACTCCTCTGGAAACACCATATATTTT.

In this sample, this clonotype turned up many times. The CDR3 does not close with the conserved phenylalanine or tryptophan, likely indicating a read error. The CDR3 DNA reads as TGCAGTGCCGTGCTGACTAGCGCCCCTACCTACGAGCAGTACCTC. This gives the protein CSAVLTSAPTYEQYL. The rearrangement links TRBV20-1 to TRBJ2-7; 8 nucleotides align to TRBD2. Germline V gene data show CDR1 as DFQATT and CDR2 as SNEGSKA (reference sequence). The CDR3 extends over 15 amino acids. With 6 bases clipped from V and 2 bases from J, the junction kept 12 bases outside the gene matches.

This clonotype was observed at least ten times. The chain is built from TRBV7-9 and TRBJ2-2, with D possibly being TRBD2 (5 bases). The CDR3 runs to 13 residues. Trimming removed 8 bases from V and 2 bases from J, with 9 bases in between. CDR1 SEHNR and CDR2 FQNEAQ come from the germline V gene (reference sequence). For the CDR3, the DNA is TGTGCCAGCCGAAGCGGAAACACCGGGGAGCTGTTTTTT. Translation: CASRSGNTGELFF.

The chain has TRBV6-5 and TRBJ1-5; D remains unclear. This CDR3 contains 14 residues. V shed 6 bases and J shed 3 bases, with 12 bases lying between them. Germline lookup yields CDR1 MNHEY and CDR2 SVGAGI. The CDR3 reads CASRKWAANQPQHF. CDR3 nucleotides: TGTGCCAGCAGGAAATGGGCAGCCAATCAGCCCCAGCATTTT.

This clonotype was found many times. The chain recombines TRBV6-2 or TRBV6-3 with TRBJ2-1, with a tentative D call TRBD2 (5 bases). The V gene's germline CDR1 is MNHEY and CDR2 SVGEGT. The V end was cut by 2 bases, the J end by 6 bases, with 14 bases between. The CDR3 totals 15 residues. In DNA, the CDR3 is TGTGCCAGCAGTTACGCTTCTAGCTGGCGCAATGAGCAGTTCTTC. Residues: CASSYASSWRNEQFF.

At least ten counts were recorded for this clonotype. V gene TRBV6-1 combines with J gene TRBJ2-5; D gene ambiguous. With 4 bases removed from V and 4 bases from J, the gap between germline ends came to 13 bases. This CDR3 contains 14 residues. Germline CDR1 reads MNHNS; CDR2 reads SASEGT. The CDR3 spells CASSGSQLGETQYF. CDR3 DNA: TGTGCCAGCAGTGGGTCTCAACTCGGAGAGACCCAGTACTTC.

This clonotype occurred many times. The rearrangement uses TRBV6-2 or TRBV6-3 and TRBJ2-1, with TRBD2 identical over 13 bases. V lost 6 bases and J lost 7; bases outside the gene matches: 6. Germline V CDR1 and CDR2: MNHEY, SVGEGT. This CDR3 spans 15 amino acids. DNA of the CDR3: TGTGCCAGCAGCCCTACGACTAGCGGGGGGAATGAGCAGTTCTTC. This encodes CASSPTTSGGNEQFF.

This clonotype was observed a few times. The J gene is TRBJ1-1, the V gene TRBV3-1; D not resolved. Trimming shortened V by 0 bases and J by 7 bases, and 9 bases separated the two germline ends. From germline, CDR1 is LGHDT and CDR2 YNNKEL (reference sequence). CDR3 length: 13 amino acids. The CDR3 spells CASSQDIQSEAFF. The CDR3 DNA reads as TGTGCCAGCAGCCAAGATATCCAGAGTGAAGCTTTCTTT.

The chain is built from TRBV10-3 and TRBJ2-3; no firm D call. V was cut by 5 bases and J by 2 bases, with 8 bases left in between. Looked up from germline, CDR1 is ENHRY and CDR2 is SYGVKD. CDR3 length: 13 residues. CDR3 in amino acids: CAISPGDTDTQYF. The CDR3, as DNA: TGTGCCATCAGTCCAGGAGACACAGATACGCAGTATTTT.

This clonotype has at least ten counts. The chain couples TRBV5-1 to TRBJ2-3, with TRBD2 matching over 13 bases. Trimming took 4 bases from V and 6 from J; bases not matched to a gene: 8. The CDR3 length is 16 residues. Germline V gene lookup returns CDR1 SGHRS and CDR2 YFSETQ. The CDR3: CASSIGLAGVYDTQYF. The CDR3 nucleotides are TGCGCCAGCAGCATAGGACTAGCGGGGGTATATGATACGCAGTATTTT.

The chain is built from TRBV5-1 and TRBJ2-1; 9 nucleotides agree with TRBD1. The CDR3 covers 15 residues. The V segment lost 1 base and the J segment 5 bases; nucleotides outside the gene matches: 4. Germline V gene sequence: CDR1 SGHRS, CDR2 YFSETQ. The CDR3 region has the DNA TGCGCCAGCAGCTTGAATACAGGGGGCCACAATGAGCAGTTCTTC. It specifies CASSLNTGGHNEQFF.

The sample holds many counts of this clonotype. V and J are TRBV20-1 and TRBJ2-4, with D unresolved. The germline gives CDR1 DFQATT, CDR2 SNEGSKA (reference sequence). The CDR3 spans 12 residues. Trimming took 5 bases from V and 9 from J, leaving 14 bases between them. The CDR3 sequence: CSASGRYSIQYF. CDR3 coding DNA: TGCAGTGCTTCTGGACGCTACAGCATTCAGTACTTC.

The chain recombines TRBV20-1 with TRBJ1-4; 9 bases match TRBD1. Germline V gives CDR1 DFQATT, CDR2 SNEGSKA (reference sequence). CDR3 size: 15 residues. With 1 base clipped from V and 8 bases from J, the junction kept 8 bases outside the gene matches. DNA for the CDR3: TGCAGTGCTAGAGCCGGGACAGGGCGTGCGGAAAAACTGTTTTTT. It specifies CSARAGTGRAEKLFF.

This clonotype appeared many times. The chain employs TRBV5-1 and TRBJ2-2; a possible D gene is TRBD1 (6 bases). The CDR3 extends over 15 amino acids. Trimming stripped 1 base from V and 5 bases from J, with 12 bases between. Germline V gives CDR1 SGHRS, CDR2 YFSETQ. The CDR3 nucleotides are TGCGCCAGCAGCTTGAGTCAGGGGTTAACCGGGGAGCTGTTTTTT. As protein: CASSLSQGLTGELFF.

This clonotype came up many times. The chain combines TRBV18 with TRBJ1-5; 7 bases agree with TRBD1. The germline V gene has CDR1 KGHSH and CDR2 LQKENI. The CDR3 has 15 amino acids. Trimming cost V 3 bases and J 8 bases; bases outside gene matches: 10. The DNA of the CDR3 is TGTGCCAGCTCACCGGTACCAGGGGGAGGGAAGCCCCAGCATTTT. Encoded protein: CASSPVPGGGKPQHF.

This clonotype was counted only a few times. This chain connects TRBV7-2 to TRBJ1-1; possible D gene TRBD1, 5 bases. There are 15 residues in the CDR3. Germline V CDR1 and CDR2: SGHTA, FQGNSA. V was cut by 5 bases and J by 0 bases, with 13 bases left in between. In nucleotides, the CDR3 is TGTGCCAGCAGCCCCCCAAAGGGGTTGAACACTGAAGCTTTCTTT. This encodes CASSPPKGLNTEAFF.

This clonotype was found a few times. J is TRBJ2-2 and V is TRBV5-4; perhaps TRBD1 as D (6 bases). This CDR3 spans 16 amino acids. Germline loops: CDR1 SGHNT, CDR2 YYREEE (reference sequence). V lost 0 bases to trimming and J lost 1 base, with 10 bases between them. The CDR3 coding sequence is TGTGCCAGCAGCTTGGATGGACAGATGAACACCGGGGAGCTGTTTTTT. It encodes CASSLDGQMNTGELFF.

This clonotype was seen only a few times. V gene TRBV7-9 combines with J gene TRBJ1-2; D gene ambiguous. Trimming cost V 4 bases and J 10 bases, with 13 bases left between them. CDR1 SEHNR and CDR2 FQNEAQ come from the germline V gene (reference sequence). The CDR3 sequence is 12 residues long. The CDR3 here is CASSSSGFDYTF. CDR3 coding DNA: TGTGCCAGCAGCTCCTCTGGATTTGACTACACCTTC.

This clonotype was seen many times. The chain combines TRBV5-1 with TRBJ1-5; perhaps TRBD1 as D (5 bases). Germline assignment: CDR1 SGHRS and CDR2 YFSETQ. The CDR3 runs 15 residues. V was shortened by 5 bases and J by 7 bases, with 19 bases between the two germline ends. The CDR3 loop reads CASSPGQGVGQPQHF. CDR3 nucleotides: TGCGCCAGCAGTCCTGGTCAGGGTGTGGGACAGCCCCAGCATTTT.